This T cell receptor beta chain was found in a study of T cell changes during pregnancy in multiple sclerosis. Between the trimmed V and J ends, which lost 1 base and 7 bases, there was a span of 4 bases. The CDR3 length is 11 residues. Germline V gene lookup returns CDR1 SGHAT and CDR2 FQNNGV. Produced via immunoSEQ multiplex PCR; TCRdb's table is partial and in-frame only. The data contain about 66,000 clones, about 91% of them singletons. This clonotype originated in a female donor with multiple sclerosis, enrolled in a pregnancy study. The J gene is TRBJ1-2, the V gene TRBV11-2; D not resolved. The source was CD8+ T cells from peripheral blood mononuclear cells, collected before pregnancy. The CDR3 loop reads CASSLVVGYTF. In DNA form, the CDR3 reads TGTGCCAGCAGCTTAGTCGTTGGCTACACCTTC.